The 28 T cell receptor beta chains given below trace back to one sample, sequenced in a study of long-term antiretroviral therapy in people with HIV. Running of the v3.0 immunoSEQ assay took place at survey level. Measured with immunoSEQ multiplex PCR; TCRdb has only the in-frame clones, and not every one. The sample includes about 7,100 clones, more than 65% of them seen just once. Source: unsorted PBMCs, taken 1.1 years after starting antiretroviral therapy. The origin of the receptors is a man between 35 and 55 years old with HIV.

The CDR3 region has the DNA TGTGCCAGCAGCTTAGACACACTGAGCACAGATACGCAGTATTTT. Its translation: CASSLDTLSTDTQYF. V gene TRBV11-2 combines with J gene TRBJ2-3; D is uncertain. The CDR3 runs to 15 residues. V was trimmed by 0 bases and J by 0 bases, leaving 7 bases between them. Germline CDR1 reads SGHAT; CDR2 reads FQNNGV.

CDR3 amino acids: CASSLDRNTEAFF. Here the CDR3 DNA reads TGCGCCAGCAGCTTGGACAGGAACACTGAAGCTTTCTTT. The chain combines TRBV5-1 with TRBJ1-1; D not resolved. The CDR3 contains 13 residues. The germline V and J ends were trimmed by 0 bases and 1 base, with 4 bases remaining between them. Germline values: CDR1 SGHRS, CDR2 YFSETQ.

The rearrangement links TRBV4-1 to TRBJ2-3, with D uncertain. The CDR3 is 14 residues long. With 0 bases removed from V and 6 bases from J, the gap between germline ends came to 10 bases. Germline loops: CDR1 MGHRA, CDR2 YSYEKL. The CDR3 nucleotides are TGCGCCAGCAGCCAAGATCAGGTTGGGGATACGCAGTATTTT. Its protein product is CASSQDQVGDTQYF.

The genes are TRBV20-1 and TRBJ2-7; tentatively, D is TRBD1 (6 bases). With 5 bases removed from V and 3 bases from J, the gap between germline ends came to 8 bases. Germline V gene data show CDR1 as DFQATT and CDR2 as SNEGSKA (reference sequence). CDR3 length: 11 amino acids. For the CDR3, the DNA is TGCAGTGCTCGGGACAACTACGAGCAGTACTTC. It translates to CSARDNYEQYF.

The CDR3 region is CASSSIDLAVETQYF. As DNA, the CDR3 is TGTGCCAGCAGCTCCATTGACTTGGCTGTGGAGACCCAGTACTTC. The chain joins TRBV7-9 to TRBJ2-5, with no clear D. The CDR3 contains 15 residues. V lost 4 bases and J lost 5, with 17 bases in between. The V gene's germline CDR1 is SEHNR and CDR2 FQNEAQ (reference sequence).

V and J are TRBV11-2 and TRBJ1-3; the match to TRBD1 covers 7 bases. Germline CDR1 reads SGHAT; CDR2 reads FQNNGV. This CDR3 is built from 15 residues. The junction had 5 bases not matched to a gene; V was cut back by 4 bases and J by 2 bases. The CDR3, as DNA: TGTGCCAGCAGCTCTAACAGGGGAGCTGGAAACACCATATATTTT. Translating gives CASSSNRGAGNTIYF.

The chain is built from TRBV10-3 and TRBJ2-1, with TRBD1 identical over 9 bases. Germline V gives CDR1 ENHRY, CDR2 SYGVKD. The CDR3 is 12 residues long. J was trimmed by 5 bases and V by 8 bases; bases with no gene match: 1. CDR3: CAIRDRDNEQFF. The DNA of the CDR3 is TGTGCCATCCGGGACAGGGACAATGAGCAGTTCTTC.

CDR3 sequence: CAWRLDTLNTEAFF. The CDR3 DNA sequence: TGTGCCTGGAGATTGGATACCTTGAACACTGAAGCTTTCTTT. The genes are TRBV30 and TRBJ1-1; D remains ambiguous. Germline CDR1 and CDR2: GTSNPN and SVGIG (reference sequence). The V end lost 3 bases, the J end lost 0 bases, and 11 bases lay between the germline ends. This CDR3 is 14 amino acids long.

The V gene is TRBV2, the J gene TRBJ1-1; 7 bases match TRBD1. Germline V gene data show CDR1 as SNHLY and CDR2 as FYNNEI. This CDR3 is 11 amino acids long. V shed 6 bases and J 6 bases; nucleotides not matched to a gene: 1. The CDR3 bases are TGTGCCAGCAGGGGGACAGCTGAAGCTTTCTTT. Protein: CASRGTAEAFF.

The chain uses TRBV2 and TRBJ1-1, with 7 nucleotides matching TRBD1. The CDR3 covers 13 residues. The germline V gene has CDR1 SNHLY and CDR2 FYNNEI. Trimming at V came to 7 bases and at J to 1 base, leaving 3 bases not matched to a gene. The CDR3 reads CASMGQPNTEAFF. The CDR3, as DNA: TGTGCCAGCATGGGACAGCCGAACACTGAAGCTTTCTTT.

This clone was detected once. The V and J genes are TRBV9 and TRBJ2-7; a weak D match, TRBD2 (5 bases). Germline loops: CDR1 SGDLS, CDR2 YYNGEE. Trimming took off 4 bases at V and 1 base at J, with 12 bases between the two ends. The CDR3 is 14 residues long. CDR3 protein: CASSLSPGSYEQYF. The CDR3 DNA follows: TGTGCCAGCAGCCTATCGCCGGGATCCTACGAGCAGTACTTC.

The chain employs TRBV6-5 and TRBJ1-3; the D is unclear. The CDR3 is 15 amino acids. Germline V gene data show CDR1 as MNHEY and CDR2 as SVGAGI. V lost 0 bases to trimming and J lost 7 bases, with 13 bases between them. The DNA for the CDR3 is TGTGCCAGCAGTTACTCGTTTAGATCCGGCAACACCATATATTTT. Translating it yields CASSYSFRSGNTIYF.

V and J are TRBV4-1 and TRBJ1-1, with TRBD1 as a possible D gene (5 bases). Deletions cut 3 bases from V and 6 bases from J, with 14 bases between. There are 14 residues in the CDR3. Germline V gene lookup returns CDR1 MGHRA and CDR2 YSYEKL. CDR3 sequence (DNA): TGCGCCAGCAGCCAGGGACCAGCCGGCCCTGAAGCTTTCTTT. Its translation: CASSQGPAGPEAFF.

The chain is built from TRBV30 and TRBJ2-6; unclear D gene. The CDR3 runs 14 residues. The germline CDR1 and CDR2 sequences are GTSNPN and SVGIG (reference sequence). V lost 2 bases, J lost 0 bases, and 5 bases lay in between. CDR3 sequence: CAWSRASGANVLTF. The CDR3, as DNA: TGTGCCTGGAGTCGGGCCTCTGGGGCCAACGTCCTGACTTTC. The full variable domain, rest sourced from reference TRBV30 and TRBJ2-6, is SQTIHQWPATLVQPVGSPLSLECTVEGTSNPNLYWYRQAAGRGLQLLFYSVGIGQISSEVPQNLSASRPQDRQFILSSKKLLLSDSGFYLCAWSRASGANVLTFGAGSRLTVL.

The count of this clone is one. The chain has TRBV21-1 and TRBJ2-7; the table's D call, TRBD1, was not checked against the DNA. TRBV21-1 is annotated as a pseudogene. The CDR3 length is 18 residues. This CDR3 is CASSKGAQGALGIDEQYF. CDR3 DNA sequence: TGTGCCAGCAGCAAAGGGGCCCAGGGGGCCCTCGGAATTGACGAGCAGTACTTC.

The rearrangement links TRBV2 to TRBJ2-4; a weak D match, TRBD1 (6 bases). The V gene's germline CDR1 is SNHLY and CDR2 FYNNEI. The CDR3 consists of 13 residues. V dropped 6 bases and J dropped 4 bases, with 10 bases sitting between them. The CDR3 sequence: CASSLDSKNIQYF. CDR3 DNA: TGTGCCAGCAGCCTGGACAGTAAAAACATTCAGTACTTC.

V is TRBV7-4 and J is TRBJ2-7; 7 positions match TRBD1. The germline gives CDR1 SGHVT, CDR2 SQSDAQ. CDR3 length equals 15 residues. The V gene end was trimmed by 5 bases and the J gene end by 0 bases; junction bases not matched to a gene: 7. The CDR3 region has the DNA TGTGCCAGCAGCCCCTGGGACAGCCTCTCCTACGAGCAGTACTTC. Protein sequence: CASSPWDSLSYEQYF.

This rearrangement joins TRBV6-6 to TRBJ1-2, with D hard to call. Trimming cost V 0 bases and J 5 bases, with 10 bases left between them. Per germline, CDR1 MNHNY and CDR2 SVGAGI (reference sequence). The CDR3 is 14 residues long. The CDR3 reads CASSYSSGGYGYTF. The DNA of the CDR3 is TGTGCCAGCAGTTACTCATCAGGCGGATATGGCTACACCTTC.

V gene TRBV11-3 combines with J gene TRBJ1-2; D not resolved. The germline gives CDR1 SGHNT, CDR2 YENEEA. The V end lost 5 bases, the J end lost 4 bases, and 8 bases lay between the germline ends. This CDR3 contains 12 residues. The CDR3 sequence is CASSPGTYGYTF. As DNA, the CDR3 is TGTGCCAGCAGCCCTGGTACCTATGGCTACACCTTC.

This clone was found a few times. V gene TRBV18 combines with J gene TRBJ1-2; TRBD1 matches 12 bases. Germline V gives CDR1 KGHSH, CDR2 LQKENI. The CDR3 sequence is 15 residues long. With 2 bases clipped from V and 8 bases from J, the junction kept 6 bases outside the gene matches. The CDR3 nucleotides read TGTGCCAGCTCACCAATTGGGACAGGGGGCTCGGGCTACACCTTC. It encodes CASSPIGTGGSGYTF.

The chain couples TRBV19 to TRBJ1-1; TRBD1 might be the D (5 bases). The germline CDR1 and CDR2 sequences are LNHDA and SQIVND (reference sequence). This CDR3 is built from 17 residues. The V end was cut by 1 base, the J end by 0 bases, with 15 bases between. The CDR3 sequence is CASSIAVGRGVNTEAFF. CDR3 DNA sequence: TGTGCCAGTAGTATAGCAGTGGGACGGGGAGTGAACACTGAAGCTTTCTTT.

This clone was detected only a few times. The J gene is TRBJ1-1, the V gene TRBV6-5, with a possible D match to TRBD1 (6 bases). V was clipped by 4 bases and J by 2 bases, with 8 bases between them. Germline V gene sequence: CDR1 MNHEY, CDR2 SVGAGI. The CDR3 has 13 residues. The DNA of the CDR3 is TGTGCCAGCAGTTTGGGACAAAACACTGAAGCTTTCTTT. Its protein product is CASSLGQNTEAFF.

J is TRBJ2-5 and V is TRBV7-7; tentatively, D is TRBD2 (5 bases). Germline assignment: CDR1 SSHAT and CDR2 FNYEAQ (reference sequence). Between the trimmed V and J ends, which lost 1 base and 7 bases, there was a span of 13 bases. The CDR3 length is 14 residues. The CDR3 is CASSLELVPGTQYF. CDR3 DNA: TGTGCCAGCAGCTTAGAACTAGTGCCGGGGACCCAGTACTTC.

Note on this clone: The sample contains more than one DNA sequence encoding this CDR3. The chain has TRBV5-1 and TRBJ1-1; TRBD1 aligns across 8 bases. The CDR3 contains 16 residues. Germline-derived CDR1 and CDR2 are SGHRS and YFSETQ. Trimming at V came to 0 bases and at J to 0 bases, leaving 4 bases not matched to a gene. In DNA, the CDR3 is TGCGCCAGCAGCTTGGGAGACAGGGGAATGAACACTGAAGCTTTCTTT. It specifies CASSLGDRGMNTEAFF.

This clone was counted only a few times. The gene calls are TRBV10-1 and TRBJ2-7; tentative D call: TRBD1 (6 bases). V gave up 3 bases and J gave up 6 bases, with 9 bases separating them. The CDR3 runs to 12 residues. Germline V gene lookup returns CDR1 WNHNN and CDR2 SYGVQD (reference sequence). Here the CDR3 DNA reads TGCGCCAGCAGTGATGGGACACGCGAGCAGTACTTC. Amino acid sequence: CASSDGTREQYF.

The chain employs TRBV5-8 and TRBJ2-7, with 9 positions matching TRBD2. The CDR3 contains 15 residues. J gave up 1 base and V 4 bases, and 6 bases lay outside the gene matches. Per the germline V gene, CDR1 is SGHTS and CDR2 is YDEGEE. The CDR3 coding sequence is TGTGCCAGCAGCCCGCTAGCGGGGAGTTCCTACGAGCAGTACTTC. Encoded protein: CASSPLAGSSYEQYF.

The chain uses TRBV6-6 and TRBJ2-2; 8 positions agree with TRBD2. V lost 8 bases to trimming and J lost 2 bases; unmatched junction nucleotides: 7. This CDR3 is built from 15 residues. Per germline, CDR1 MNHNY and CDR2 SVGAGI (reference sequence). The CDR3: CASLPGGANTGELFF. The CDR3 nucleotides are TGTGCCAGCCTACCGGGAGGGGCAAACACCGGGGAGCTGTTTTTT.

This clone is medium-sized (0.01 to 0.1%) in the sample. The same CDR3 can be traced to other DNA sequences in this sample. The CDR3 DNA reads as TGTGCCACCAGCAGGGGGACAGGAGGCCCCTACGAGCAGTACTTC. Its protein product is CATSRGTGGPYEQYF. The chain recombines TRBV15 with TRBJ2-7, with TRBD1 identical over 8 bases. Germline V gene sequence: CDR1 LNHNV, CDR2 YYDKDF (reference sequence). The CDR3 loop spans 15 amino acids. The V gene end was trimmed by 3 bases and the J gene end by 2 bases; junction bases not matched to a gene: 6.